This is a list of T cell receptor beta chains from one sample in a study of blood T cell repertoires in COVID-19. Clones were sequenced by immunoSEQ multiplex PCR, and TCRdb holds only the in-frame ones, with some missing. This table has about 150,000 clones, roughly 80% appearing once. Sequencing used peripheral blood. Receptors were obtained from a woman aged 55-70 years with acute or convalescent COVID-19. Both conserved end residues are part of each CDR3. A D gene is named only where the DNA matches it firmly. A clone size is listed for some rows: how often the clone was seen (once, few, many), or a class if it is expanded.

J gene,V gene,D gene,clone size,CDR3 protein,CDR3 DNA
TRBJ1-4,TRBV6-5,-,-,CASSYYRSNEKLFF,TGTGCCAGCAGTTACTACCGTAGTAATGAAAAACTGTTTTTT
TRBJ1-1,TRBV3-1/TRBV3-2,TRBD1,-,CASSQDGTGGRTFF,TGTGCCAGCAGCCAAGACGGGACAGGGGGAAGAACTTTCTTT
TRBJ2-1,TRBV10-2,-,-,CASREPGLASYNEQFF,TGCGCCAGCAGGGAGCCGGGACTTGCATCCTACAATGAGCAGTTCTTC
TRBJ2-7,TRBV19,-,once,CASSLADRSHEQYF,TGTGCCAGTAGTTTAGCCGACAGGTCCCACGAGCAGTACTTC
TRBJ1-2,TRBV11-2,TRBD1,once,CASSSRQGRIYGYTF,TGTGCCAGCAGCTCCAGACAGGGCCGGATCTATGGCTACACCTTC
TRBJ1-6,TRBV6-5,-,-,CASILGAYSPLHF,TGTGCCAGCATCCTGGGGGCTTATTCACCCCTCCACTTT
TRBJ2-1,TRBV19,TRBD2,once,CASSPLAGGYNEQFF,TGTGCCAGTAGCCCTCTAGCGGGGGGGTACAATGAGCAGTTCTTC
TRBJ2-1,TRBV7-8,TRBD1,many,CASSKGALYEDEQFF,TGTGCCAGCAGCAAGGGGGCCCTCTACGAAGATGAGCAGTTCTTC
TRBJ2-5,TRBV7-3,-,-,CASSLQGASRETQYF,TGTGCCAGCAGCTTACAAGGGGCATCCAGGGAGACCCAGTACTTC
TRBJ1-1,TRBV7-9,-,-,CASSRTPTVNTEAFF,TGTGCCAGCAGCCGAACTCCGACAGTGAACACTGAAGCTTTCTTT
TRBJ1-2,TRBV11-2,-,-,CASSSGDGDYGYTF,TGTGCCAGCAGCTCAGGTGACGGCGACTATGGCTACACCTTC
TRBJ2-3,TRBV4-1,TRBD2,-,CASSQGAGRSTDTQYF,TGCGCCAGCAGCCAGGGAGCGGGGCGTAGCACAGATACGCAGTATTTT
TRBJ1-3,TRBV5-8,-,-,CASSLWDTLYSGNTIYF,TGTGCCAGCAGCTTGTGGGACACCTTGTACTCTGGAAACACCATATATTTT
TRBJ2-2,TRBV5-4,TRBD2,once,CASSSGGGPRELFF,TGTGCCAGCAGCTCGGGAGGGGGTCCCCGGGAGCTGTTTTTT
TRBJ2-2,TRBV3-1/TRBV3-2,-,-,CASSRGGGENTGELFF,TGTGCCAGCAGCCGAGGTGGCGGAGAGAACACCGGGGAGCTGTTTTTT
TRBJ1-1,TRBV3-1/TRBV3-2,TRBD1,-,CASGGQGLMNTEAFF,TGTGCCAGCGGAGGACAGGGTCTTATGAACACTGAAGCTTTCTTT
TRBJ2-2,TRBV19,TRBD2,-,CASSILAGGQGELFF,TGTGCCAGTAGTATCCTAGCGGGGGGCCAGGGGGAGCTGTTTTTT
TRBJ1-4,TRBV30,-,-,CAWSFNGATNEKLFF,TGTGCCTGGAGTTTTAACGGAGCAACTAATGAAAAACTGTTTTTT
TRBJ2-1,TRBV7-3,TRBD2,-,CASSLSPSGGLAEQFF,TGTGCCAGCAGCTTAAGTCCTAGCGGGGGGCTTGCTGAGCAGTTCTTC
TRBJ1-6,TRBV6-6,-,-,CASSRASGFGSPLHF,TGTGCCAGCAGCCGGGCCAGCGGCTTTGGGTCACCCCTCCACTTT
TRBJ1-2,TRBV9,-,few,CASSVEPGVSGYTF,TGTGCCAGCAGCGTAGAACCAGGGGTTTCTGGCTACACCTTC
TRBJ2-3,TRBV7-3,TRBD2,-,CASSFSGGTDTQYF,TGTGCCAGCAGCTTCAGCGGGGGCACAGATACGCAGTATTTT
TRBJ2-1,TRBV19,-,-,CASSTGGWALSYNEQFF,TGTGCCAGTAGTACGGGGGGCTGGGCTCTTTCCTACAATGAGCAGTTCTTC
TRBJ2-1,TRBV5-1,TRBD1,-,CASSPNPGTESYNEQFF,TGCGCCAGCAGCCCTAATCCTGGGACAGAAAGCTACAATGAGCAGTTCTTC
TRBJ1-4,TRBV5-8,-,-,CASSLRENEKLFF,TGTGCCAGCAGCTTGCGAGAAAATGAAAAACTGTTTTTT
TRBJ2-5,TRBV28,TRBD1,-,CASTAEEGTGLQETQYF,TGTGCCAGCACTGCAGAAGAGGGGACAGGACTACAAGAGACCCAGTACTTC
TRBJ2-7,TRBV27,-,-,CASSFGGTYEQYF,TGTGCCAGCAGTTTTGGCGGGACCTACGAGCAGTACTTC
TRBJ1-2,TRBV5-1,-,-,CASSLSSGSNYGYTF,TGCGCCAGCAGCTTGTCTTCCGGTTCTAACTATGGCTACACCTTC
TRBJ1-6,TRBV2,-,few,CASNQNSPLHF,TGTGCCAGCAACCAGAATTCACCCCTCCACTTT
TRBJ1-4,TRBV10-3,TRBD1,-,CAISGDRGGEKLFF,TGTGCCATCAGTGGAGACAGGGGGGGAGAAAAACTGTTTTTT
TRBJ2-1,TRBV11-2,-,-,CASSLTRRRGSSYNEQFF,TGTGCCAGCAGCTTAACGAGACGCCGGGGGTCATCCTACAATGAGCAGTTCTTC
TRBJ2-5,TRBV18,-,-,CASSPPNEAAQYF,TGTGCCAGCTCACCACCGAATGAGGCCGCCCAGTACTTC
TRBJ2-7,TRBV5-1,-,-,CASSLITSSGQLSYEQYF,TGCGCCAGCAGCTTAATCACTTCCTCTGGACAGCTGTCCTACGAGCAGTACTTC
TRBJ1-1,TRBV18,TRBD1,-,CASSPGQLGNTEAFF,TGTGCCAGCTCACCGGGACAGCTGGGGAACACTGAAGCTTTCTTT
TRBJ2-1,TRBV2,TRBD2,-,CASSQGLAGLDNEQFF,TGTGCCAGCAGCCAAGGACTAGCGGGGTTAGACAATGAGCAGTTCTTC
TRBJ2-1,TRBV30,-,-,CACGVPGQFF,TGTGCCTGCGGGGTCCCGGGGCAGTTCTTC
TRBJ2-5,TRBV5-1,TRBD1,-,CASSVDRVETQYF,TGCGCCAGCAGCGTAGACAGGGTAGAGACCCAGTACTTC
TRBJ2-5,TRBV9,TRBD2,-,CASSVAPTSGGDVTQYF,TGTGCCAGCAGCGTAGCTCCGACTAGCGGGGGGGACGTGACCCAGTACTTC
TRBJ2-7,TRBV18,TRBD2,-,CASSPGLDYEQYF,TGTGCCAGCTCTCCTGGACTAGACTACGAGCAGTACTTC
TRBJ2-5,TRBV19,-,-,CASSMGPETQYF,TGTGCCAGTAGTATGGGGCCAGAGACCCAGTACTTC
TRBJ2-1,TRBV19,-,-,CASTVTTQGGPLGNEQFF,TGTGCCAGTACCGTAACGACTCAGGGGGGCCCCCTGGGCAATGAGCAGTTCTTC
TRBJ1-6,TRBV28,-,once,CAGVSGLQASSYNSPLHF,TGTGCCGGAGTCTCGGGACTACAAGCGAGCTCCTATAATTCACCCCTCCACTTT
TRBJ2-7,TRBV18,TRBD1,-,CASSPSRGQVYEQYF,TGTGCCAGCTCACCCAGTAGGGGACAGGTCTACGAGCAGTACTTC
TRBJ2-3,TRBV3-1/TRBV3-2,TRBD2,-,CASSQQLGSGDTQYF,TGTGCCAGCAGCCAACAATTAGGTAGCGGGGATACGCAGTATTTT
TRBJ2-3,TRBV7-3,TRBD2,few,CASSLGPSGLSTDTQYF,TGTGCCAGCAGCTTAGGCCCTAGCGGCCTCAGCACAGATACGCAGTATTTT
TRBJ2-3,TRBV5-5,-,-,CASRVRPGGGFGDTQYF,TGTGCCAGCAGAGTTAGGCCTGGCGGAGGATTTGGAGATACGCAGTATTTT
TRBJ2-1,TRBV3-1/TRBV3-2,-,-,CASSQKQHLGEQFF,TGTGCCAGCAGCCAAAAGCAACACCTCGGGGAGCAGTTCTTC
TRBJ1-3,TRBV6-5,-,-,CASSDSRPPGNTIYF,TGTGCCAGCAGTGACTCGAGGCCCCCTGGAAACACCATATATTTT
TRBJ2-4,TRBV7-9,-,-,CASSRGGGNIQYF,TGTGCCAGCAGCAGGGGAGGGGGAAACATTCAGTACTTC